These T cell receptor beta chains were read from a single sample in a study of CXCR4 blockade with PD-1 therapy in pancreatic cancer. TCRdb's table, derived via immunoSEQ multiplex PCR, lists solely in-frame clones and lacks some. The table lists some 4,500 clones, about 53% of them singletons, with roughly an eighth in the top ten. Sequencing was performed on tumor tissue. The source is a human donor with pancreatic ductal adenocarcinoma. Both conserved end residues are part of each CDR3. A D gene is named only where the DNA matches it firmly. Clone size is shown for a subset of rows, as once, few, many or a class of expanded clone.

CDR3 DNA: TGTGCCAGTAGTACGGCCTGGCTGGGGGAGCAGTACTTC; CDR3 protein: CASSTAWLGEQYF; V gene: TRBV19; D gene: .; clone size: .; J gene: TRBJ2-7
CDR3 DNA: TGTGCCAGTAGTATAAGGGTGGGGTGGACGAACACCGGGGAGCTGTTTTTT; CDR3 protein: CASSIRVGWTNTGELFF; V gene: TRBV19; D gene: .; clone size: .; J gene: TRBJ2-2
CDR3 DNA: TGCAGCTGTTCGACAGGGGGCAACTACGAGCAGTACTTC; CDR3 protein: CSCSTGGNYEQYF; V gene: TRBV29-1; D gene: TRBD1; clone size: .; J gene: TRBJ2-7
CDR3 DNA: TGCGCCAGCAGCTTGGGGGCTCGCACAGATACGCAGTATTTT; CDR3 protein: CASSLGARTDTQYF; V gene: TRBV5-1; D gene: .; clone size: .; J gene: TRBJ2-3
CDR3 DNA: TGTGCCTGGAGTGTACGCGGGACTGTAGCCAAAAACATTCAGTACTTC; CDR3 protein: CAWSVRGTVAKNIQYF; V gene: TRBV30; D gene: .; clone size: few; J gene: TRBJ2-4
CDR3 DNA: TGTGCCAGCAGAAATACCAACAGGGGTGCAAATACGCAGTATTTT; CDR3 protein: CASRNTNRGANTQYF; V gene: TRBV11-3; D gene: TRBD1; clone size: few; J gene: TRBJ2-3
CDR3 DNA: TGTGCCTCCACTAGCGGGGCGATGGATACGCAGTATTTT; CDR3 protein: CASTSGAMDTQYF; V gene: TRBV30; D gene: TRBD2; clone size: .; J gene: TRBJ2-3
CDR3 DNA: TGTGCCAGCTCACCATCGAGCGGACCCTACGAGCAGTACTTC; CDR3 protein: CASSPSSGPYEQYF; V gene: TRBV18; D gene: .; clone size: .; J gene: TRBJ2-7
CDR3 DNA: TGTGCCTGGAGGGCGGGATTACACGTTGGTGGTGAGCAGTTCTTC; CDR3 protein: CAWRAGLHVGGEQFF; V gene: TRBV30; D gene: .; clone size: .; J gene: TRBJ2-1
CDR3 DNA: TGTGCCAGTAGTATAGGATCAGGTGCAGAGACCCAGTACTTC; CDR3 protein: CASSIGSGAETQYF; V gene: TRBV19; D gene: .; clone size: .; J gene: TRBJ2-5
CDR3 DNA: TGTGCCAGCAGTGAATGGCGGGGTGAGAATGAGCAGTTCTTC; CDR3 protein: CASSEWRGENEQFF; V gene: TRBV2; D gene: .; clone size: few; J gene: TRBJ2-1
CDR3 DNA: TGTGCCAGCAGTTACTGGGAGGCCAACTCCTACGAGCAGTACTTC; CDR3 protein: CASSYWEANSYEQYF; V gene: TRBV6-7; D gene: .; clone size: .; J gene: TRBJ2-7
CDR3 DNA: TGTGCCAGCATCTTATCTCGAGATACGCAGTATTTT; CDR3 protein: CASILSRDTQYF; V gene: TRBV6-8; D gene: .; clone size: large; J gene: TRBJ2-3
CDR3 DNA: TGTGCCAGTCGAACCGGGACTCCGTACTACGAGCAGTACTTC; CDR3 protein: CASRTGTPYYEQYF; V gene: TRBV28; D gene: .; clone size: .; J gene: TRBJ2-7
CDR3 DNA: TGCAGCGTTGAGCGGGACACCCCAAGAACGGGGGAGCAGTACTTC; CDR3 protein: CSVERDTPRTGEQYF; V gene: TRBV29-1; D gene: .; clone size: .; J gene: TRBJ2-7
CDR3 DNA: TGTGCCAGTAGTAGTTGGGGGGAAGCTTTCTTT; CDR3 protein: CASSSWGEAFF; V gene: TRBV19; D gene: .; clone size: few; J gene: TRBJ1-1
CDR3 DNA: TGTGCCAGCTCACCCGTTACCGGGACTAGCGGACGAGAGACCCAGTACTTC; CDR3 protein: CASSPVTGTSGRETQYF; V gene: TRBV18; D gene: TRBD2; clone size: .; J gene: TRBJ2-5
CDR3 DNA: TGTGCCAGCAGCCGGGGGGATAACAATGAGCAGTTCTTC; CDR3 protein: CASSRGDNNEQFF; V gene: TRBV9; D gene: TRBD2; clone size: medium-sized; J gene: TRBJ2-1
CDR3 DNA: TGTGCCAGCCGCTCTGGGTACAATGAGCAGTTCTTC; CDR3 protein: CASRSGYNEQFF; V gene: TRBV25-1; D gene: .; clone size: few; J gene: TRBJ2-1
CDR3 DNA: TGTGCCAGCAGTTACCTCGCCAGGGGGAAATGGCATGGCTACACCTTC; CDR3 protein: CASSYLARGKWHGYTF; V gene: TRBV6-8; D gene: TRBD1; clone size: medium-sized; J gene: TRBJ1-2
CDR3 DNA: TGTGCCAGCAGTGAAGGGCTTTACTACGAGCAGTACTTC; CDR3 protein: CASSEGLYYEQYF; V gene: TRBV6-1; D gene: .; clone size: few; J gene: TRBJ2-7
CDR3 DNA: TGTGCCAGCTCACCAAGACAAACAGGGGGCTGGGAGACCCAGTACTTC; CDR3 protein: CASSPRQTGGWETQYF; V gene: TRBV18; D gene: TRBD1; clone size: .; J gene: TRBJ2-5
CDR3 DNA: TGCGCCAGCAGCTTGTCAGGGGCGAGGTCTACTAATGAAAAACTGTTTTTT; CDR3 protein: CASSLSGARSTNEKLFF; V gene: TRBV5-1; D gene: .; clone size: .; J gene: TRBJ1-4
CDR3 DNA: TGTGCCTGGAGTACACAGGGAAATCAGCCCCAGCATTTT; CDR3 protein: CAWSTQGNQPQHF; V gene: TRBV30; D gene: .; clone size: .; J gene: TRBJ1-5
CDR3 DNA: TGTGCCAGCAGCTTGGGAGGCGGGACCTACGAGCAGTACTTC; CDR3 protein: CASSLGGGTYEQYF; V gene: TRBV11-3; D gene: .; clone size: .; J gene: TRBJ2-7
CDR3 DNA: TGTGCCAGCAGTACCCAGGGAGGGACAGGGATAATCGCAGATACGCAGTATTTT; CDR3 protein: CASSTQGGTGIIADTQYF; V gene: TRBV28; D gene: TRBD1; clone size: .; J gene: TRBJ2-3
CDR3 DNA: TGTGCCAGCTCGGGGGCGGGAAATGCCTACGAGCAGTACTTC; CDR3 protein: CASSGAGNAYEQYF; V gene: TRBV19; D gene: .; clone size: few; J gene: TRBJ2-7
CDR3 DNA: TGTGCTAGTGGGTCGGGACAGGGGGACACCTACGAGCAGTACTTC; CDR3 protein: CASGSGQGDTYEQYF; V gene: TRBV12-5; D gene: TRBD1; clone size: few; J gene: TRBJ2-7
CDR3 DNA: TGTGCCAGTAGTCTGGGGGCCGGGCGCCTGGGCTATGGCTACACCTTC; CDR3 protein: CASSLGAGRLGYGYTF; V gene: TRBV19; D gene: .; clone size: .; J gene: TRBJ1-2